This TCR beta chain was observed in a study of sequential checkpoint blockade in melanoma. Overall study context: Maintenance nivolumab came after either treatment sequence. DNA from 85 to 95 pretreatment tumor samples underwent TCRβ immunosequencing.

Treatment given: randomized to nivolumab then ipilimumab (arm A) or the reverse (arm B). Patients had received no earlier DNA-damaging chemotherapy. Trimming pared 0 bases from V and 7 bases from J, leaving 11 bases between. The CDR3 consists of 14 residues. The germline gives CDR1 SGDLS, CDR2 YYNGEE. About this clone: Its antigen remains unidentified.

Broader study findings: Clinical benefit was about 30 times likelier when tumor T-cell fraction and clonality increased.

TCRdb's copy holds only in-frame clones and misses some; the assay was immunoSEQ multiplex PCR. In the table there are about 2,500 clones, about 15% of which are singletons. The rearrangement uses TRBV9 and TRBJ1-5; D is unclear. This clonotype originated in a human donor with melanoma. The sequenced sample was tumor tissue (inferred from file names), obtained from a patient given nivolumab and ipilimumab in sequence. The DNA of the CDR3 is TGTGCCAGCAGCGTAGGACTAGGTTTCCAGCCCCAGCATTTT. Its translation is CASSVGLGFQPQHF.